The 23 T cell receptor beta chains in this list originate from one sample, sequenced in a study of blood T cells in healthy people across ages. Primers used in a second PCR of about 7 to 11 cycles were a sample-barcoded 5' primer and a J-beta primer mix. TCRdb independently ran MiXCR on the 5' RACE reads; one entry per CDR3 protein. Counted here are 730,000 or so distinct CDR3 sequences, 43% occurring once; the ten biggest clones make up under 25%. The sample comprised blood. These receptors were taken from a woman aged 60-75 years in good health.

The chain joins TRBV12-3 or TRBV12-4 to TRBJ1-2; D is possibly TRBD1 (6 bases). The CDR3 is made up of 15 amino acids. V was pared by 7 bases and J by 4 bases, with 19 bases between. The CDR3 DNA reads TGTGCCAGCACCCAGATCGGGACATTTCCCTATGGCTACACCTTC. This sequence encodes CASTQIGTFPYGYTF.

About this clonotype: An end of the junction differs from the germline gene, which may be a read error. The chain combines TRBV7-9 with TRBJ1-1; D may be TRBD1 (6 bases). The germline CDR1 and CDR2 sequences are SEHNR and FQNEAQ (reference sequence). There are 14 residues in the CDR3. CDR3 residues: CASSLEPGAAEAFF. CDR3 nucleotides: TGTGCCAGCAGCTTAGAGCCAGGGGCCGCTGAGGCTTTCTTT.

Turning to this clonotype: At one end, the junction sequence differs from germline, possibly due to a read error. The chain links TRBV5-1 to TRBJ2-5; unclear D gene. The J call is doubtful: the DNA matches TRBJ2-7 better. There are 12 residues in the CDR3. Germline CDR1 SGHRS, CDR2 YFSETQ. The CDR3, as DNA: TGCGCCAGCATCTTGGATAGCTACGAGCAGTACTTC. Translating gives CASILDSYEQYF.

This rearrangement joins TRBV10-3 to TRBJ2-3, with D perhaps given as TRBD1 or TRBD2 (5 bases each). V was cut by 3 bases and J by 6 bases, with 19 bases left in between. The germline V gene encodes CDR1 ENHRY and CDR2 SYGVKD. The CDR3 contains 16 residues. CDR3 sequence (DNA): TGTGCCATCAGTGAACCCCCGGACAACAGGAGGGATACGCAGTATTTT. Translation: CAISEPPDNRRDTQYF.

This clonotype was detected only once. Possible read error: a much larger clone is one base away. The genes are TRBV10-3 and TRBJ2-7; tentative D call: TRBD1 (7 bases). The CDR3 is 14 amino acids. V lost 6 bases and J 12 bases, leaving 24 bases between the germline ends. CDR1 ENHRY and CDR2 SYGVKD come from the germline V gene. CDR3 in DNA: TGTGCCATCAGGAGACAGGGAGGCCAAGAGACCCGGTACTTC. It encodes CAIRRQGGQETRYF.

This clonotype has a count of ten or more. J is TRBJ2-1 and V is TRBV15; no reliable D call. Germline values: CDR1 LNHNV, CDR2 YYDKDF (reference sequence). V lost 0 bases, J lost 5 bases, and 11 bases lay in between. There are 15 residues in the CDR3. CDR3 coding DNA: TGTGCCACCAGCAGAGATAATAAAGCGCACAATGAGCAGTTCTTC. This translates into CATSRDNKAHNEQFF.

The V call is TRBV21-1, the J call TRBJ2-7; the DNA was not used to check the table's D call, TRBD2. TRBV21-1 is given as a pseudogene. The CDR3 has 13 residues. DNA of the CDR3: TGTGCCAGCCCTCAGCGGGGAACCTACGAGCAGTACTTC. Its protein is CASPQRGTYEQYF.

This clonotype has a count of ten or more. The chain combines TRBV6-5 with TRBJ2-1; D perhaps matches TRBD2 (5 bases). V dropped 5 bases and J dropped 6 bases, with 14 bases sitting between them. CDR1 is MNHEY, CDR2 SVGAGI, per germline. The CDR3 consists of 14 residues. The CDR3 region has the DNA TGTGCCAGCAGTACACTAGAGTCGGGCAATGAGCAGTTCTTC. Residues: CASSTLESGNEQFF.

This clonotype has more than one count but fewer than ten. The chain carries TRBV12-3 or TRBV12-4 and TRBJ2-3, with D possibly TRBD2 on 5 matching bases. This CDR3 is 15 amino acids long. V dropped 6 bases and J dropped 4 bases, with 17 bases sitting between them. The CDR3 coding sequence is TGTGCCAGCAGGGAGGACCCCCCTCTTTCAGATACGCAGTATTTT. This translates into CASREDPPLSDTQYF.

The chain links TRBV28 to TRBJ2-1; D is possibly TRBD2 (5 bases). This CDR3 has 14 residues. Trimming left V 5 bases short and J 9 bases short, with 17 bases between. Germline V gene lookup returns CDR1 MDHEN and CDR2 SYDVKM. CDR3 loop: CASSVSALGGEQFF. CDR3 DNA sequence: TGTGCCAGCAGTGTTAGCGCCCTCGGTGGTGAGCAGTTCTTC.

The chain carries TRBV7-9 and TRBJ2-1; the D gene is possibly TRBD2 (5 bases). The CDR3 runs to 13 residues. The germline V gene encodes CDR1 SEHNR and CDR2 FQNEAQ (reference sequence). With 5 bases removed from V and 9 bases from J, the gap between germline ends came to 14 bases. CDR3 protein: CASSQSVGVEQFF. CDR3 DNA sequence: TGTGCCAGCAGCCAATCAGTCGGGGTTGAGCAGTTCTTC.

This clonotype has just a few counts. The gene calls are TRBV20-1 and TRBJ2-7; 10 positions agree with TRBD2. This CDR3 is built from 13 residues. Unmatched junction bases numbered 2, after V lost 6 bases and J lost 0 bases. The germline CDR1 and CDR2 sequences are DFQATT and SNEGSKA (reference sequence). This chain's CDR3 is CSAIAGGSYEQYF. The CDR3 DNA sequence: TGCAGTGCAATAGCGGGGGGCTCCTACGAGCAGTACTTC.

The J gene is TRBJ1-2, the V gene TRBV20-1, with 8 nucleotides matching TRBD1. CDR3 size: 13 residues. In germline, CDR1 is DFQATT, CDR2 SNEGSKA (reference sequence). CDR3 bases: TGCAGGGCCGACAGGGGATTTAACTTCGGCTACACCTTC. It specifies CRADRGFNFGYTF.

The CDR3 region is CSAQLAGGHEQYF. The CDR3 DNA sequence: TGCAGTGCTCAACTAGCGGGGGGCCACGAGCAGTACTTC. The J gene is TRBJ2-7, the V gene TRBV20-1, with TRBD2 identical over 12 bases. The CDR3 length is 13 residues. Germline V lookup: CDR1 DFQATT, CDR2 SNEGSKA (reference sequence). Trimming removed 5 bases from V and 5 bases from J; junction bases left unmatched: 4.

CDR3 loop: CASSQGRSSGNTIYF. The DNA for the CDR3 is TGTGCCAGCAGCCAAGGCCGGTCCTCTGGAAACACCATATATTTT. V gene TRBV3-1 combines with J gene TRBJ1-3; D ambiguous. The germline gives CDR1 LGHDT, CDR2 YNNKEL (reference sequence). Trimming shortened V by 1 base and J by 0 bases, and 7 bases separated the two germline ends. This CDR3 has 15 residues. Full variable domain (outside the CDR3, taken from reference TRBV3-1 and TRBJ1-3): DTAVSQTPKYLVTQMGNDKSIKCEQNLGHDTMYWYKQDSKKFLKIMFSYNNKELIINETVPNRFSPKSPDKAHLNLHINSLELGDSAVYFCASSQGRSSGNTIYFGEGSWLTVV.

This clonotype was counted between two and nine times. The gene calls are TRBV20-1 and TRBJ2-5; 12 bases line up with TRBD2. This CDR3 has 12 amino acids. From germline, CDR1 is DFQATT and CDR2 SNEGSKA (reference sequence). Written as DNA, the CDR3 is TGCAGCGCGACTAGCGGGAGAGAGACCCAGTACTTC. This codes for CSATSGRETQYF.

The CDR3 DNA is TGTGCCAGCCACATGGCGGGGACCTACGAGCAGTACTTC. Its translation is CASHMAGTYEQYF. The chain uses TRBV28 and TRBJ2-7; D is possibly TRBD2 (6 bases). CDR3 length: 13 amino acids. Germline V lookup: CDR1 MDHEN, CDR2 SYDVKM. V gave up 8 bases and J gave up 2 bases, with 13 bases separating them. Full variable domain (outside the CDR3, taken from reference TRBV28 and TRBJ2-7): DVKVTQSSRYLVKRTGEKVFLECVQDMDHENMFWYRQDPGLGLRLIYFSYDVKMKEKGDIPEGYSVSREKKERFSLILESASTNQTSMYLCASHMAGTYEQYFGPGTRLTVT.

In its sample, this clonotype was seen many times. The chain links TRBV6-2 or TRBV6-3 to TRBJ2-5; D tentatively fits TRBD1 or TRBD2 (5 bases each). Trimming removed 10 bases at V and 2 bases at J, with 14 bases between. There are 13 residues in the CDR3. Germline V gives CDR1 MNHEY, CDR2 SVGEGT. The CDR3 region is CAIRDGAQETQYF. Here the CDR3 DNA reads TGTGCCATCAGGGACGGAGCTCAAGAGACCCAGTACTTC.

About this clonotype: Relative to the germline gene, one junction end is altered; a read error may explain this. The J gene is TRBJ2-2, the V gene TRBV20-1; TRBD2 matches 12 bases. Germline V CDR1 and CDR2: DFQATT, SNEGSKA (reference sequence). CDR3 length: 14 residues. CDR3: CSRGLAGNTGELFF. CDR3 coding DNA: TGTTCCCGGGGACTAGCGGGGAACACCGGGGAGCTGTTTTTT.

The chain is built from TRBV20-1 and TRBJ2-3; TRBD2 matches 9 bases. The CDR3 is 13 amino acids. Germline V gene sequence: CDR1 DFQATT, CDR2 SNEGSKA (reference sequence). The V segment lost 3 bases and the J segment 8 bases; nucleotides outside the gene matches: 6. DNA of the CDR3: TGCAGTGCTAGCCCCGGACTAGCGAGTACGCAGTATTTT. This gives the protein CSASPGLASTQYF.

There are a few counts of this clonotype. The V and J genes are TRBV7-9 and TRBJ2-3, with 8 bases matching TRBD2. Per the germline V gene, CDR1 is SEHNR and CDR2 is FQNEAQ (reference sequence). The CDR3 contains 15 residues. Trimming at V came to 7 bases and at J to 0 bases, leaving 6 bases not matched to a gene. The CDR3 DNA sequence: TGTGCCAGCATCCTTAGCGGGACTAGCACAGATACGCAGTATTTT. It translates to CASILSGTSTDTQYF.

This clonotype was found a few times. The chain combines TRBV10-3 with TRBJ1-1, with unresolved D. V lost 5 bases and J 5 bases, leaving 9 bases between the germline ends. CDR3 size: 12 residues. Germline V gene lookup returns CDR1 ENHRY and CDR2 SYGVKD. CDR3 DNA sequence: TGTGCCATCAGTCAATCGGCGACTGAAGCTTTCTTT. This sequence encodes CAISQSATEAFF.

The chain is built from TRBV20-1 and TRBJ2-1; D is unresolved. The V gene lost 3 bases and the J gene lost 6 bases, with 9 bases spanning the gap. Per the germline V gene, CDR1 is DFQATT and CDR2 is SNEGSKA (reference sequence). This CDR3 spans 12 amino acids. CDR3 loop: CSASRPSNEQFF. DNA for the CDR3: TGCAGTGCTAGTCGACCTTCCAATGAGCAGTTCTTC.